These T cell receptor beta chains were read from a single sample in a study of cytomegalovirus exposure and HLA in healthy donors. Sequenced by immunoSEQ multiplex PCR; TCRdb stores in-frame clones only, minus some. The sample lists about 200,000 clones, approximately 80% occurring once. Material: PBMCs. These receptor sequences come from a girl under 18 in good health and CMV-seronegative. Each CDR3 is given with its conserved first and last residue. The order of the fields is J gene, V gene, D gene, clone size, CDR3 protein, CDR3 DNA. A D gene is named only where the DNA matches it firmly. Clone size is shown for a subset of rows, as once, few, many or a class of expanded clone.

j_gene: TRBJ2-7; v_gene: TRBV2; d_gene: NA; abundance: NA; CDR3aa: CASRRDGSYEQYF; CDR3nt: TGTGCCAGCAGGCGGGACGGGTCCTACGAGCAGTACTTC
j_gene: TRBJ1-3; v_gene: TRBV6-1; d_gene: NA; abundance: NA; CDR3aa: CASRGAGNTIYF; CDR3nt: TGTGCCAGCCGGGGGGCTGGAAACACCATATATTTT
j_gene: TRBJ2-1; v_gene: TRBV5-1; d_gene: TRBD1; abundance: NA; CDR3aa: CASSKDYNRGWNEQFF; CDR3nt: TGCGCCAGCAGCAAGGATTATAACAGGGGGTGGAATGAGCAGTTCTTC
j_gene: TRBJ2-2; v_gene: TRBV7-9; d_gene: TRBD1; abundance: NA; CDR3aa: CASRRDRLNTGELFF; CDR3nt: TGTGCCAGCAGACGGGACAGATTGAACACCGGGGAGCTGTTTTTT
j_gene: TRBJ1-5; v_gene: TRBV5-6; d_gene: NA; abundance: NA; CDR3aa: CASSLAQGIKHF; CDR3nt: TGTGCCAGCAGCTTGGCCCAGGGCATTAAGCATTTT
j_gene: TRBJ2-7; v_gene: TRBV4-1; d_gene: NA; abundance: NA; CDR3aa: CASSPLVGGEQYF; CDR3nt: TGCGCCAGCAGCCCCTTGGTGGGAGGCGAGCAGTACTTC
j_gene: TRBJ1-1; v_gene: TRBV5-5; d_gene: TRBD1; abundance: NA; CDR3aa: CASSLDGTANTEAFF; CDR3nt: TGTGCCAGCAGCTTGGACGGGACAGCGAACACTGAAGCTTTCTTT
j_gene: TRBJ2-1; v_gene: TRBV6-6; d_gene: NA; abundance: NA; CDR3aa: CASTTERGRNNEQFF; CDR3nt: TGTGCCAGCACCACCGAACGGGGGAGGAATAATGAGCAGTTCTTC
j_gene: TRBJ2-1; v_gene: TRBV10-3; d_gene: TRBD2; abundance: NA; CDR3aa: CAINPGGRGGYNEQFF; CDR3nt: TGTGCCATCAATCCAGGTGGGCGGGGGGGCTACAATGAGCAGTTCTTC
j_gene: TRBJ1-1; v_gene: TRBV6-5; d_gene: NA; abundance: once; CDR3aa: CASSYSRFFQGKAFF; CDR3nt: TGTGCCAGCAGTTACTCTAGATTCTTTCAGGGTAAAGCTTTCTTT
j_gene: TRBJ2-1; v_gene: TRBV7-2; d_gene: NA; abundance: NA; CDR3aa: CASSLSSYNEQFF; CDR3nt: TGTGCCAGCAGCTTGAGCTCCTACAATGAGCAGTTCTTC
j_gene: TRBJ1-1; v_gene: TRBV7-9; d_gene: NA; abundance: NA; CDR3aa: CASSPPQRQVLKGTEAFF; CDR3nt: TGTGCCAGCAGCCCGCCACAACGACAAGTTCTGAAAGGTACTGAAGCTTTCTTT
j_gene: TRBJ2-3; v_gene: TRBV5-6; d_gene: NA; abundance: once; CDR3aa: CASSLSGMGTDTQYF; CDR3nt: TGTGCCAGCAGCTTGAGCGGTATGGGCACAGATACGCAGTATTTT
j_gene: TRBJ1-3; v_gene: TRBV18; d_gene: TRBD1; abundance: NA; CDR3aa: CASGTRDSLSGNTIYF; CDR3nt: TGTGCCAGCGGGACCCGGGACAGCCTCTCTGGAAACACCATATATTTT
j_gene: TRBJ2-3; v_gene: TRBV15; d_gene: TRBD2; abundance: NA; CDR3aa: CATNEGSGEPDTQYF; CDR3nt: TGTGCCACCAACGAAGGAAGCGGGGAACCAGATACGCAGTATTTT
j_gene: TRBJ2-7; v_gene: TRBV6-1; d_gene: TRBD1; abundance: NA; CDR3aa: CASETGGGRYEQYF; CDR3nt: TGTGCCAGCGAGACAGGGGGTGGCAGGTACGAGCAGTACTTC
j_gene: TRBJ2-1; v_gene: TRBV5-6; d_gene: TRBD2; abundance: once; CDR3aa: CASSLFLAGAYNEQFF; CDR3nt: TGTGCCAGCAGCTTGTTCCTAGCGGGAGCATACAATGAGCAGTTCTTC
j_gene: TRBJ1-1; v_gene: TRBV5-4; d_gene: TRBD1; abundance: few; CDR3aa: CASSQGTANTEAFF; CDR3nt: TGTGCCAGCAGCCAGGGGACAGCGAACACTGAAGCTTTCTTT
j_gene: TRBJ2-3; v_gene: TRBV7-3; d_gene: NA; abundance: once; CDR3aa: CASSPAREDTQYF; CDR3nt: TGTGCCAGCAGCCCTGCTCGGGAGGATACGCAGTATTTT
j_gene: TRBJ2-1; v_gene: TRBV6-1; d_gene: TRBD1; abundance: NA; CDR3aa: CASSEEGQGANEQFF; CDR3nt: TGTGCCAGCAGTGAAGAGGGACAGGGGGCCAATGAGCAGTTCTTC
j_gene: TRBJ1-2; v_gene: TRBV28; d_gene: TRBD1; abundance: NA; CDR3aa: CASTDRGKAYGYTF; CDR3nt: TGTGCCAGCACAGACAGGGGGAAGGCCTATGGCTACACCTTC
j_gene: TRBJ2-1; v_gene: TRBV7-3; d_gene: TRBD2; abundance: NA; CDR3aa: CASSPGRGTSLDEQFF; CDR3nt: TGTGCCAGCAGCCCCGGTCGGGGGACTAGCTTGGATGAGCAGTTCTTC
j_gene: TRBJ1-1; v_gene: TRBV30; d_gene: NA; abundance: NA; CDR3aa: CAWSWQGNTEAFF; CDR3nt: TGTGCCTGGAGTTGGCAGGGGAACACTGAAGCTTTCTTT
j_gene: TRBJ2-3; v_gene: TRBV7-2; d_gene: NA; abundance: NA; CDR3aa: CASSFRRAGTDTQYF; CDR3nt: TGTGCCAGCAGCTTTAGGCGTGCGGGGACAGATACGCAGTATTTT
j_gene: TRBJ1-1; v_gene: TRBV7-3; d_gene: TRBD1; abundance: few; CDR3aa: CASSLTPTTGGNTEAFF; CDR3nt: TGTGCCAGCAGCTTAACTCCCACGACAGGGGGGAACACTGAAGCTTTCTTT
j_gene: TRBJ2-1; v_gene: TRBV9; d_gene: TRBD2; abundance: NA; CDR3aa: CASSPILLAGVRADEQFF; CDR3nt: TGTGCCAGCAGTCCTATCCTACTAGCGGGGGTAAGGGCGGATGAGCAGTTCTTC
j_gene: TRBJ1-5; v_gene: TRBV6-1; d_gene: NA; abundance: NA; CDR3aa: CAIRWGPNQPQHF; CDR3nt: TGTGCAATACGATGGGGGCCCAATCAGCCCCAGCATTTT
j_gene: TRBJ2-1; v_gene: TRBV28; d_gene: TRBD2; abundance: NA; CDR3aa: CASSSTGTRFDFRDNEQFF; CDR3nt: TGTGCCAGCAGCTCAACCGGGACTAGGTTCGATTTTCGGGACAATGAGCAGTTCTTC
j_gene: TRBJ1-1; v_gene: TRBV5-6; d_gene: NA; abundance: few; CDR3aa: CASSSVRGTEAFF; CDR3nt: TGTGCCAGCAGCTCCGTGCGTGGCACTGAAGCTTTCTTT
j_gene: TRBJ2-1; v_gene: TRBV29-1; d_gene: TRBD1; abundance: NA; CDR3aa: CSVTGQGIYNEQFF; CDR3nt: TGCAGCGTTACGGGACAGGGGATTTACAATGAGCAGTTCTTC
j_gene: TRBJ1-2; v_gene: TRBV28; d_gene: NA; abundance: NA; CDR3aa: CASSYRAYGYTF; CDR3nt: TGTGCCAGCAGTTACAGGGCCTATGGCTACACCTTC
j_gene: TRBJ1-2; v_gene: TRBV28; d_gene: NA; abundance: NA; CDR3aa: CASSLFAGGDGYTF; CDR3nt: TGCGCCAGCAGTTTGTTTGCAGGAGGCGATGGCTACACCTTC
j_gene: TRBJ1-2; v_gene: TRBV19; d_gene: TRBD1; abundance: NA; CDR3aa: CASRQGPKYTF; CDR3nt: TGTGCCAGCCGACAGGGCCCGAAATACACCTTC
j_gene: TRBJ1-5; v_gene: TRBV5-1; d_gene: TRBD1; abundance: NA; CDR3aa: CASSWGTGVGNQPQHF; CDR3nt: TGCGCCAGCAGCTGGGGGACAGGGGTAGGCAATCAGCCCCAGCATTTT
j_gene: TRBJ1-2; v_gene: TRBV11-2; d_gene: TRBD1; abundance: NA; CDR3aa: CASSFVLGGGGYTF; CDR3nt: TGTGCCAGCAGCTTCGTCCTCGGAGGGGGCGGCTACACCTTC
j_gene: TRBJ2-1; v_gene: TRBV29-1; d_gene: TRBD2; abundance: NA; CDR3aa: CSVGGGIGEQFF; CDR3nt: TGCAGCGTTGGGGGGGGGATTGGTGAGCAGTTCTTC
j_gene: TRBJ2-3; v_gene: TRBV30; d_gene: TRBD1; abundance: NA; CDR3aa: CAWSVETGSPTDTQYF; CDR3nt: TGTGCCTGGAGTGTCGAGACAGGGAGTCCCACAGATACGCAGTATTTT
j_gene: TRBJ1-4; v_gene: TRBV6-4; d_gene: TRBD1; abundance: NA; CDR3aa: CASRETGGHEKLFF; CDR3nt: TGTGCCAGCAGGGAAACAGGGGGCCATGAAAAACTGTTTTTT
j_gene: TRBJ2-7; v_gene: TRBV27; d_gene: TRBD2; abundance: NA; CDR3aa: CASSSLLGSGISPYEQYF; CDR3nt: TGTGCCAGCAGTTCCCTATTGGGTAGCGGGATCTCCCCCTACGAGCAGTACTTC
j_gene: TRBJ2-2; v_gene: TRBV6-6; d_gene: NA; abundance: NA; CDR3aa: CASSYGQGILAGELFF; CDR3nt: TGTGCCAGCAGTTACGGGCAGGGGATTTTAGCCGGGGAGCTGTTTTTT
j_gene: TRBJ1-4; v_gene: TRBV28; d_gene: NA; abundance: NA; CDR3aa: CASSLGGGNEKLFF; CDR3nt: TGTGCCAGCAGTTTAGGGGGGGGTAATGAAAAACTGTTTTTT
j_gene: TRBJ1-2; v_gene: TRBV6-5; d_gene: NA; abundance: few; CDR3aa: CASRTGIYGYTF; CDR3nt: TGTGCCAGCAGGACAGGAATCTATGGCTACACCTTC
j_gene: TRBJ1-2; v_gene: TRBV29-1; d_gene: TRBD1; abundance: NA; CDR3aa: CSLRDSSYGYTF; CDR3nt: TGCAGCCTTCGGGACAGTTCATATGGCTACACCTTC
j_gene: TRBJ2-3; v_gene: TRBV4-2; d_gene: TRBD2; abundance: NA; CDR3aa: CASSQVGPGLAITDTQYF; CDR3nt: TGTGCCAGCAGCCAAGTTGGTCCGGGACTAGCGATAACAGATACGCAGTATTTT
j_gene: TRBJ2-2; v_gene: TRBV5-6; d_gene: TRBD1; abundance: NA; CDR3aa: CASRRGTGGTGELFF; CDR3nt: TGTGCCAGCAGACGGGGGACAGGGGGAACCGGGGAGCTGTTTTTT
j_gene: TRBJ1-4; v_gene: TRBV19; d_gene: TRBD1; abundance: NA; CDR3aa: CASRDRGSEKLFF; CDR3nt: TGTGCCAGTAGAGACAGGGGAAGTGAAAAACTGTTTTTT
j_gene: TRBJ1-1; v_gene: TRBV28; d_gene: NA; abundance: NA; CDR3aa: CASKAEMRTEAFF; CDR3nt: TGTGCCAGCAAGGCCGAAATGAGGACTGAAGCTTTCTTT
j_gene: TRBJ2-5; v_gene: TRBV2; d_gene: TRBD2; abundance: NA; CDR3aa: CASRWDYGETQYF; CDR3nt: TGTGCCAGCAGATGGGACTATGGAGAGACCCAGTACTTC
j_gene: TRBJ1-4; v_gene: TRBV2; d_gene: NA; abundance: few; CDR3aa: CASSVAAKLFF; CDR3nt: TGTGCCAGCAGTGTTGCGGCGAAACTGTTTTTT
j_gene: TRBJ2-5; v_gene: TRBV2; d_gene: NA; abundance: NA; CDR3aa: CASSEEGQETQYF; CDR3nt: TGTGCCAGCAGTGAAGAGGGGCAAGAGACCCAGTACTTC
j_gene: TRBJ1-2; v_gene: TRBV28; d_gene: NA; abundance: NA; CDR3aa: CASTGGIMIHGYTF; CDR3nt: TGTGCCAGCACTGGCGGAATTATGATCCATGGCTACACCTTC
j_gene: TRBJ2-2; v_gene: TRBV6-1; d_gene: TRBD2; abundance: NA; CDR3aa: CASSLAGGHTGELFF; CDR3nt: TGTGCCAGCAGTTTAGCGGGGGGGCATACCGGGGAGCTGTTTTTT
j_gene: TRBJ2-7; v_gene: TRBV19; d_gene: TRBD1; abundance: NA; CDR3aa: CASSISSAGTGAYEQYF; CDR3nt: TGTGCCAGTAGTATTTCTAGTGCGGGGACAGGGGCTTACGAGCAGTACTTC
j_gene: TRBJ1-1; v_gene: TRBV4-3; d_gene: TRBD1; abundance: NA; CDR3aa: CASSRRTGMDTEAFF; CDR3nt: TGCGCCAGCAGCCGAAGGACAGGGATGGACACTGAAGCTTTCTTT
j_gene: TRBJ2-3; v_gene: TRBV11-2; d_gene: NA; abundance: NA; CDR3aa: CASSLDGPGTTDTQYF; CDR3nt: TGTGCCAGCAGCTTAGACGGTCCCGGTACCACAGATACGCAGTATTTT
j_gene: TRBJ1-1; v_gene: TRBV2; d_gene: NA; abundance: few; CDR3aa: CASSLDDSLNTEAFF; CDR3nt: TGTGCCAGCAGTTTAGACGACAGCCTGAACACTGAAGCTTTCTTT
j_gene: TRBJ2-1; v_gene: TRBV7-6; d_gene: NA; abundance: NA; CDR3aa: CASSLAARKYNEQFF; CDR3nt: TGTGCCAGCAGCTTAGCGGCCAGGAAATACAATGAGCAGTTCTTC
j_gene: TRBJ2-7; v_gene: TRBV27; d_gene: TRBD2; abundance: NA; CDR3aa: CASSLSRREGGHRPYEQYF; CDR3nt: TGTGCCAGCAGTTTATCGAGGCGGGAGGGCGGGCATCGACCCTACGAGCAGTACTTC
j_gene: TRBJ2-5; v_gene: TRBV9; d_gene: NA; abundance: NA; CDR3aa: CASSPMKTGAPQETQYF; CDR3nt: TGTGCCAGCAGCCCCATGAAGACAGGCGCCCCACAAGAGACCCAGTACTTC
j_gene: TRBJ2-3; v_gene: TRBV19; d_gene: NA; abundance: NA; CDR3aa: CASSIRTGAYTDTQYF; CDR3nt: TGTGCCAGTAGTATTAGAACGGGAGCGTACACAGATACGCAGTATTTT